The present T cell receptor (beta chain) was sequenced within a study of early T cells in non-severe SARS-CoV-2 infection. Study information: Investigators sequenced bulk RNA drawn from unsorted whole blood, and chains remained unpaired. The study's findings and limits: VDJdb matches were skewed toward anti-spike CD8 T cell responses.

The germline gives CDR1 SQVTM, CDR2 ANQGSEA. Unmatched junction bases numbered 8, after V lost 3 bases and J lost 0 bases. The CDR3 sequence is 15 residues long. This clonotype occurred a few times. Antigen: not known. Individual cDNA molecules carried attached unique molecular identifiers. TCRdb reanalysed the 5' RACE reads using MiXCR and keeps one entry per CDR3 protein. The sample shows about 26,000 distinct CDR3 sequences, 5% to 6.5% of them seen only once. This receptor was identified in an adult who was a healthcare worker with PCR-confirmed SARS-CoV-2 infection or an uninfected control (not recorded which). The rearrangement uses TRBV29-1 and TRBJ2-7; 7 bases fit TRBD1. Sequenced material: whole blood. The DNA for the CDR3 is TGCAGCGTTGACGTCGACAGGGTTTCCTCCTACGAGCAGTACTTC. This encodes CSVDVDRVSSYEQYF.